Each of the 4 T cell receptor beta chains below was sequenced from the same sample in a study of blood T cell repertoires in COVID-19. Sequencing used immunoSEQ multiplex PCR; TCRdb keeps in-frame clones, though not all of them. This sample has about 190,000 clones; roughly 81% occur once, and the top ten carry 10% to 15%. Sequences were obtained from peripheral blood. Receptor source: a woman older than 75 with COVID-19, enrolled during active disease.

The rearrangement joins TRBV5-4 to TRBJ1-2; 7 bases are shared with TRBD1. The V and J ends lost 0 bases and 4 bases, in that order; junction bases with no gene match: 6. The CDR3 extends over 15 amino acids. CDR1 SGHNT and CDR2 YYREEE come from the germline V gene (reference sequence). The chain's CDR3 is CASSLDKGGPYGYTF. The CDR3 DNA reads TGTGCCAGCAGCTTGGATAAAGGGGGCCCCTATGGCTACACCTTC.

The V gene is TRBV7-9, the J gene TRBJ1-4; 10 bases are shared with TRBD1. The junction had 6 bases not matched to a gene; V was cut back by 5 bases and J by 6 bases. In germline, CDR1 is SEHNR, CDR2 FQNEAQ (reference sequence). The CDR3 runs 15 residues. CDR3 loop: CASSPHGTGDEKLFF. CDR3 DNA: TGTGCCAGCAGCCCCCACGGGACAGGGGATGAAAAACTGTTTTTT.

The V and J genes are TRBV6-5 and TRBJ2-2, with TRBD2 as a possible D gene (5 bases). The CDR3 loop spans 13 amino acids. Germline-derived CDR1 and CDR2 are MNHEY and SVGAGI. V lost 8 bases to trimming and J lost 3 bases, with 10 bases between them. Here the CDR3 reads CASSRTDTGELFF. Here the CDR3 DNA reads TGTGCCAGCTCCAGGACTGACACCGGGGAGCTGTTTTTT.

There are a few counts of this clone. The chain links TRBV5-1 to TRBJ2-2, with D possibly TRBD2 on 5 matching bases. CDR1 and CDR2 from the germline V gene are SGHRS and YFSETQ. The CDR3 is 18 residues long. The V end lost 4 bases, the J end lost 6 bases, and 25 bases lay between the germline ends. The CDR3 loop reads CASSLLAMRAGKAGELFF. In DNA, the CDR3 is TGCGCCAGCAGCCTCCTTGCAATGCGGGCCGGAAAGGCCGGGGAGCTGTTTTTT. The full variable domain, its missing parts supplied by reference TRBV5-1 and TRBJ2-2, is KAGVTQTPRYLIKTRGQQVTLSCSPISGHRSVSWYQQTPGQGLQFLFEYFSETQRNKGNFPGRFSGRQFSNSRSEMNVSTLELGDSALYLCASSLLAMRAGKAGELFFGEGSRLTVL.